Shown below are 22 T cell receptor beta chains from a single sample sequenced in a study of CD8 T cells in ankylosing spondylitis. MiXCR, run by TCRdb on the 5' RACE reads, gives a single entry per CDR3 protein. The table has 300,000 to 350,000 distinct CDR3 sequences, roughly 10% seen once. The sample was blood, either unsorted or a sorted T cell fraction (not recorded which). Source of these receptors: a female donor with ankylosing spondylitis or in good health (not recorded which).

This clonotype was counted ten times or more. The V call is TRBV6-1, the J call TRBJ1-3; 10 nucleotides align to TRBD1. With V trimmed by 5 bases and J by 3 bases, 4 bases remained unmatched. This CDR3 comprises 15 residues. Germline CDR1 is MNHNS and CDR2 is SASEGT. For the CDR3, the DNA is TGTGCCAGCAGTCGACAGGGGGCAGGTGGAAACACCATATATTTT. Protein product: CASSRQGAGGNTIYF.

In this sample, this clonotype turned up a few times. The chain is built from TRBV5-1 and TRBJ1-1, with D uncertain. With 0 bases removed from V and 0 bases from J, the gap between germline ends came to 12 bases. The CDR3 runs to 16 residues. From germline, CDR1 is SGHRS and CDR2 YFSETQ. CDR3 sequence (DNA): TGCGCCAGCAGCTTGGCGTCGGGAGGGATGAACACTGAAGCTTTCTTT. Encoded protein: CASSLASGGMNTEAFF.

The V gene is TRBV4-3, the J gene TRBJ2-1; 9 nucleotides agree with TRBD2. The germline V gene has CDR1 LGHNA and CDR2 YSLEER. Trimming took 1 base from V and 2 from J; bases not matched to a gene: 3. The CDR3 loop spans 16 amino acids. The CDR3 region has the DNA TGCGCCAGCAGCCAAGGCGGGAGGGCCCCCTACAATGAGCAGTTCTTC. As protein: CASSQGGRAPYNEQFF.

This clonotype was seen ten or more times. The J gene is TRBJ2-1, the V gene TRBV5-1; 10 nucleotides align to TRBD2. Germline V gives CDR1 SGHRS, CDR2 YFSETQ. V trimming: 1 base; J trimming: 9 bases; junction bases outside the gene matches: 7. CDR3 length: 15 amino acids. The CDR3 region is CASSLKAGGLGEQFF. The CDR3 region has the DNA TGCGCCAGCAGCTTGAAAGCGGGAGGGCTAGGTGAGCAGTTCTTC.

A few counts support this clonotype. V is TRBV20-1 and J is TRBJ1-1; D is possibly TRBD1 (6 bases). Germline V gene data show CDR1 as DFQATT and CDR2 as SNEGSKA (reference sequence). Trimming shortened V by 0 bases and J by 6 bases, and 17 bases separated the two germline ends. The CDR3 is 15 amino acids. In DNA, the CDR3 is TGCAGTGCTAGAGAGACAGGCTTGACTACCGCTGAAGCTTTCTTT. It translates to CSARETGLTTAEAFF.

The table lists this clonotype with a few counts. V usage is TRBV5-1 and J usage is TRBJ1-3; no firm D call. The V gene's germline CDR1 is SGHRS and CDR2 YFSETQ. CDR3 length: 14 amino acids. The V and J ends lost 1 base and 1 base respectively, with 6 bases between them. CDR3 in DNA: TGCGCCAGCAGCTTGATTCTATCTGGAAACACCATATATTTT. As protein: CASSLILSGNTIYF.

This clonotype came up many times. The J gene is TRBJ2-3, the V gene TRBV28; 11 nucleotides match TRBD2. The germline CDR1 and CDR2 sequences are MDHEN and SYDVKM. This CDR3 has 16 residues. With V trimmed by 4 bases and J by 2 bases, 5 bases remained unmatched. CDR3 loop: CASSSLAGDHTDTQYF. The CDR3 DNA reads TGTGCCAGCAGTTCACTAGCGGGGGACCACACAGATACGCAGTATTTT. The variable domain in full, with the rest retrieved from reference TRBV28 and TRBJ2-3, is DVKVTQSSRYLVKRTGEKVFLECVQDMDHENMFWYRQDPGLGLRLIYFSYDVKMKEKGDIPEGYSVSREKKERFSLILESASTNQTSMYLCASSSLAGDHTDTQYFGPGTRLTVL.

The chain is built from TRBV27 and TRBJ1-4; possible D gene TRBD1, 5 bases. Germline CDR1 reads MNHEY; CDR2 reads SMNVEV (reference sequence). V was pared by 5 bases and J by 4 bases, with 17 bases between. This CDR3 region has 16 residues. CDR3 residues: CASSPRRQIYNEKLFF. CDR3 nucleotide sequence: TGTGCCAGCAGTCCTCGAAGACAGATATATAATGAAAAACTGTTTTTT.

The gene calls are TRBV11-2 and TRBJ2-1; 7 bases match TRBD2. The ends lost 10 bases at V and 5 bases at J; junction bases unmatched: 11. Per germline, CDR1 SGHAT and CDR2 FQNNGV. The length of the CDR3 is 14 residues. CDR3 in amino acids: CAIGGRVIDNEQFF. The CDR3 DNA reads TGTGCCATCGGCGGGAGAGTGATCGACAATGAGCAGTTCTTC.

This clonotype was seen a few times. J is TRBJ1-2 and V is TRBV10-3; the match to TRBD1 covers 8 bases. The CDR3 loop spans 13 amino acids. The germline V gene encodes CDR1 ENHRY and CDR2 SYGVKD. V was pared by 7 bases and J by 8 bases, with 9 bases of the junction left unmatched. CDR3 in DNA: TGTGCCATCAATCCGGACAGGGCGTCGGGCTACACCTTC. Encoded protein: CAINPDRASGYTF.

This clonotype was seen more than once but under ten times. V gene TRBV7-2 combines with J gene TRBJ1-1; D perhaps matches TRBD1 (5 bases). V lost 5 bases, J lost 4 bases, and 20 bases lay in between. The CDR3 sequence is 16 residues long. Germline CDR1 and CDR2: SGHTA and FQGNSA. CDR3 in amino acids: CASSVTGTTFGTEAFF. CDR3 in DNA: TGTGCCAGCAGCGTTACCGGGACCACGTTCGGCACTGAAGCTTTCTTT.

This clonotype was found a few times. The chain couples TRBV5-1 to TRBJ2-7; D remains ambiguous. This CDR3 has 11 residues. Germline V gives CDR1 SGHRS, CDR2 YFSETQ. V dropped 3 bases and J dropped 7 bases, with 8 bases sitting between them. The CDR3: CASSSEEEQYF. CDR3 DNA sequence: TGCGCCAGCAGCTCCGAGGAAGAGCAGTACTTC.

In its sample, this clonotype was seen many times. This sequence joins TRBV29-1 and TRBJ2-1, with a possible D match to TRBD1 (7 bases). V lost 3 bases, J lost 11 bases, and 20 bases lay in between. The CDR3 totals 14 residues. From germline, CDR1 is SQVTM and CDR2 ANQGSEA. The chain's CDR3 is CSVDTTGVLAKQFF. For the CDR3, the DNA is TGCAGCGTTGACACCACAGGGGTACTAGCCAAGCAGTTCTTC.

The chain uses TRBV28 and TRBJ2-7, with a tentative D call TRBD1 (6 bases). The germline gives CDR1 MDHEN, CDR2 SYDVKM. CDR3 length: 13 residues. Deletions cut 10 bases from V and 2 bases from J, with 15 bases between. CDR3 DNA sequence: TGTGCCATTACCACAGGGAACCCCTACGAGCAGTACTTC. Its protein product is CAITTGNPYEQYF. The variable domain in full, completed from reference TRBV28 and TRBJ2-7, reads DVKVTQSSRYLVKRTGEKVFLECVQDMDHENMFWYRQDPGLGLRLIYFSYDVKMKEKGDIPEGYSVSREKKERFSLILESASTNQTSMYLCAITTGNPYEQYFGPGTRLTVT.

A few counts support this clonotype. The chain has TRBV6-2 or TRBV6-3 and TRBJ2-5; TRBD2 matches 9 bases. The CDR3 contains 16 residues. With V trimmed by 2 bases and J by 3 bases, 7 bases remained unmatched. CDR1 MNHEY and CDR2 SVGEGT come from the germline V gene. The CDR3 sequence: CASSYRAGGLEETQYF. The DNA for the CDR3 is TGTGCCAGCAGTTACCGAGCGGGAGGCCTTGAAGAGACCCAGTACTTC.

The genes are TRBV20-1 and TRBJ2-2; D is ambiguous. The ends were cut back, 3 bases at V and 2 bases at J, with 7 bases in the middle. The CDR3 totals 13 residues. Germline V gene sequence: CDR1 DFQATT, CDR2 SNEGSKA (reference sequence). The CDR3: CSARGINTGELFF. In DNA form, the CDR3 reads TGCAGTGCTAGGGGCATAAACACCGGGGAGCTGTTTTTT.

V usage is TRBV12-3 or TRBV12-4 and J usage is TRBJ2-6; D is perhaps TRBD1 or TRBD2 (6 bases each). CDR3 size: 16 residues. V lost 6 bases and J 0 bases, leaving 12 bases between the germline ends. The CDR3 nucleotides read TGTGCCAGCAGACTCTCGGGGGCCTCTGGGGCCAACGTCCTGACTTTC. This sequence encodes CASRLSGASGANVLTF.

This clonotype was seen more than once but under ten times. The chain couples TRBV28 to TRBJ1-2, with unresolved D. The CDR3 is made up of 14 amino acids. V was trimmed by 6 bases and J by 3 bases, leaving 14 bases between them. Germline values: CDR1 MDHEN, CDR2 SYDVKM. CDR3 protein: CASSLARGHYGYTF. The CDR3 DNA sequence: TGTGCCAGCAGCCTCGCACGCGGGCACTATGGCTACACCTTC.

This clonotype was counted at least ten times. The chain recombines TRBV15 with TRBJ1-1; no firm D call. Germline CDR1 and CDR2: LNHNV and YYDKDF (reference sequence). The V and J ends lost 5 bases and 4 bases respectively, with 11 bases between them. The CDR3 consists of 13 residues. The CDR3 DNA reads TGTGCCACCAGCCCCCGTAGTGGCACTGAAGCTTTCTTT. Residues: CATSPRSGTEAFF.

There are many counts of this clonotype. The V and J genes are TRBV20-1 and TRBJ1-2, with D tentatively TRBD1 (5 bases). The V gene lost 5 bases and the J gene lost 4 bases, with 14 bases spanning the gap. The germline V gene encodes CDR1 DFQATT and CDR2 SNEGSKA (reference sequence). This CDR3 is built from 13 residues. This CDR3 reads CSAPFGDFYGYTF. Here the CDR3 DNA reads TGCAGTGCTCCCTTCGGGGACTTCTATGGCTACACCTTC.

In its sample, this clonotype was seen many times. The V gene is TRBV6-1, the J gene TRBJ1-2; D gene unclear. The germline CDR1 and CDR2 sequences are MNHNS and SASEGT. The CDR3 runs to 13 residues. V was cut by 8 bases and J by 6 bases, with 16 bases left in between. The CDR3 sequence: CASARTTPDGYTF. CDR3 DNA sequence: TGTGCCAGCGCCCGAACTACGCCCGATGGCTACACCTTC.

This clonotype was counted at least ten times. V and J are TRBV7-2 and TRBJ1-6; D remains ambiguous. Germline lookup yields CDR1 SGHTA and CDR2 FQGNSA. The germline V and J ends were trimmed by 3 bases and 6 bases, with 9 bases remaining between them. The CDR3 is 14 residues long. In DNA form, the CDR3 reads TGTGCCAGCAGCTTTGAGGGTCTTAATTCACCCCTCCACTTT. Translation: CASSFEGLNSPLHF.